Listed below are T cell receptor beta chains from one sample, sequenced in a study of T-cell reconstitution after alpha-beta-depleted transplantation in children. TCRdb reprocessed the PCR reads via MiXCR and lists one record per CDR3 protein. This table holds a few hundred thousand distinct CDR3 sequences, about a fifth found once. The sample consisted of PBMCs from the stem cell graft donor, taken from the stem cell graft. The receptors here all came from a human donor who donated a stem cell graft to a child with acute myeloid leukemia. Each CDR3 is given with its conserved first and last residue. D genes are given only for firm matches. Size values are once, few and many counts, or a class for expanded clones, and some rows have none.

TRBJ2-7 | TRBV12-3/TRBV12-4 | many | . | TGTGCCAGCAGTGTTACAGGGTCCGGCGAGCAGTACTTC | CASSVTGSGEQYF
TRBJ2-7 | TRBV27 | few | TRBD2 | TGTGCCAGCAGTACTAGCGGGAGCGACTACGAGCAGTACTTC | CASSTSGSDYEQYF
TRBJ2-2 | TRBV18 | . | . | TGTGCCAGCTCACTCTACAGGGCCGGGGAGCTGTTTTTT | CASSLYRAGELFF
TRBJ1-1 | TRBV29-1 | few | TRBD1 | TGCAGCGTTAGAACACAGGGGGCGGGGACTGAAGCTTTCTTT | CSVRTQGAGTEAFF
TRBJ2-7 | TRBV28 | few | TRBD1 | TGTGCCACCTTCTCCAGGGGGCTGCTCTCCTCCTACGAGCAGTACTTC | CATFSRGLLSSYEQYF
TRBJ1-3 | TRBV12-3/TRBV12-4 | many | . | TGTGCCAGCAGTACCGTTCCGGGGAACACCATATATTTT | CASSTVPGNTIYF
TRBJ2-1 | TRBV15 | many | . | TGTGCCACCAGCAGAGATCTTGGGGGGAGCTCCTACAATGAGCAGTTCTTC | CATSRDLGGSSYNEQFF
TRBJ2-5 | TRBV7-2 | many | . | TGTGCCAGCAAGAAGTCCCAAGAGACCCAGTACTTC | CASKKSQETQYF
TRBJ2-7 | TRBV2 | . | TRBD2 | TGTGCCAGCATCCGGGGGGATTCGAGCGAGCAGTACTTC | CASIRGDSSEQYF
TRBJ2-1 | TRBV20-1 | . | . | TGCAGTGCTAGAGAGCCGGGAGTGGGCAATGAGCAGTTCTTC | CSAREPGVGNEQFF
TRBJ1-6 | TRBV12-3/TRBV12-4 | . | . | TGTGCCAGCAGTAGAACAGGGCAATCAAATTCACCCCTCCACTTT | CASSRTGQSNSPLHF
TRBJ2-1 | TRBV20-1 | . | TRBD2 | TGCAGTGCTAGAGATGTGCGGGAGGACACTAGAAATCAGTTCTTC | CSARDVREDTRNQFF
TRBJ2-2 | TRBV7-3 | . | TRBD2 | TGTGCCAGCAGCGCCACTAGCGGGAGAGGGGAGCTGTTTTTT | CASSATSGRGELFF
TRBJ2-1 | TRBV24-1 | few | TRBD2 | TGTGCCACCAGTGAGCCGACTAGCCAGAATGAGCAGTTCTTC | CATSEPTSQNEQFF
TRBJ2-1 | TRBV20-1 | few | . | TGCAGTGCCCCTAGGACAGATTACAATGAGCAGTTCTTC | CSAPRTDYNEQFF
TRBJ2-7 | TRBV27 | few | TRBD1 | TGTGCCAGCTCCGCCGGGACAGGGAACGAGCAGTACTTC | CASSAGTGNEQYF
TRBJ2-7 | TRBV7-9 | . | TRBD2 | TGTGCCAGCAGCTCAAGCGGGAGAGATGCCTACGAGCAGTACTTC | CASSSSGRDAYEQYF
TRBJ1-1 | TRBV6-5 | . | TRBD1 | TGTGCCAGCAGTTACTCGATACAGGGGGTGAACACTGAAGCTTTCTTT | CASSYSIQGVNTEAFF
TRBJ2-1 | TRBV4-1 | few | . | TGCGCCAGCAGCCAAAGTCAACACAATGAGCAGTTCTTC | CASSQSQHNEQFF
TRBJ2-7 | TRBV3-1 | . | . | TGTGCCAGCAGCCAGCGGACCCCCTACGAGCAGTACTTC | CASSQRTPYEQYF
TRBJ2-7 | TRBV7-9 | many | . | TGTGCCAGCGTGCTAGGGCCCGGCGACGAGCAGTACTTC | CASVLGPGDEQYF
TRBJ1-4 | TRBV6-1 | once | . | TGTGCCAGCAGGGATCCAGATAATGAAAAACTGTTTTTT | CASRDPDNEKLFF
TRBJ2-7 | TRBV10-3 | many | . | TGTGCCATCAGTGGTAGCGGACAGTCCTACGAGCAGTACTTC | CAISGSGQSYEQYF
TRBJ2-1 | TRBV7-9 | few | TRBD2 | TGTGCCAGCAGCTTCGGGGGGGGCTACAATGAGCAGTTCTTC | CASSFGGGYNEQFF
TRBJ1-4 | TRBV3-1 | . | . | TGTGCCAGCAGCCGACGGCCGGTAGGCGAAAAACTGTTTTTT | CASSRRPVGEKLFF
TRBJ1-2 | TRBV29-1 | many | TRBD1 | TGCAGCGCGCAGGGGGCCGACTATGGCTACACCTTC | CSAQGADYGYTF
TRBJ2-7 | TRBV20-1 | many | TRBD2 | TGCAGTGCCGTAGACGGGAGGTCCCCAATCGAGCAGTACTTC | CSAVDGRSPIEQYF
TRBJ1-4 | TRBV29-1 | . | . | TGCAGCGTTGGGGGGGGACCCAATGAAAAACTGTTTTTT | CSVGGGPNEKLFF